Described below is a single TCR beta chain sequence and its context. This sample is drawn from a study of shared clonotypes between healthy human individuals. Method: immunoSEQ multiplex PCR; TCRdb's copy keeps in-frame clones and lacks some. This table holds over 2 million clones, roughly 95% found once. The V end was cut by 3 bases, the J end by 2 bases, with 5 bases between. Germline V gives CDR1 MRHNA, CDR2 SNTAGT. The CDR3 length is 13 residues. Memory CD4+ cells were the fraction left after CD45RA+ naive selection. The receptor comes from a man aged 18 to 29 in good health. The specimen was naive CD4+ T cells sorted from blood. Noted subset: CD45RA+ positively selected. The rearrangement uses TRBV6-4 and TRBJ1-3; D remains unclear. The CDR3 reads CASSEQPGNTIYF. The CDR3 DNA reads TGTGCCAGCAGTGAACAGCCTGGAAACACCATATATTTT.